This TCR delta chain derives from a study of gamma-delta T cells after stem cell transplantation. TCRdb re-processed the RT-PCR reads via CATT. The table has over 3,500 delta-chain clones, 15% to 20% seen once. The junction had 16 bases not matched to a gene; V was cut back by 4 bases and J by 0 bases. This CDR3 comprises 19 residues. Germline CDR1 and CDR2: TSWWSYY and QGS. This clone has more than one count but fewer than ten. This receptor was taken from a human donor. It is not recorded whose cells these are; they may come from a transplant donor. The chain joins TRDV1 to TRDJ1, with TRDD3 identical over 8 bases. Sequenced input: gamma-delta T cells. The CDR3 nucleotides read TGTGCTCTTGGGGTCCCCTTCAAACTGGGGGTCCCGTACACCGATAAACTCATCTTT. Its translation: CALGVPFKLGVPYTDKLIF.